These 32 T cell receptor beta chains were all obtained from the same sample, sequenced in a study of Ad26.COV2.S vaccination and SARS-CoV-2 variants (dated by TCRdb to the early 2020s). In the paper's terms, the treatment or condition label means: some 20 received Ad26.COV2.S at low or high dose, single or two shots; 5 received placebo; per-sample allocation not given. Repertoires of vaccine and placebo recipients were sequenced from samples taken on day 63 after the first injection. Preparation of the library involved the immunoSEQ multiplex PCR assay. The clones in this table, taken by TCRdb from immuneACCESS, are in-frame only. Not every clone is retained; where verified, under half of the shortfall comes from an unresolved V gene, and the cause of the rest is unknown. The sample records approximately 500,000 clones, roughly 87% of which are singletons. The top ten constitute roughly 12% of the sample.

Sequenced here: peripheral blood, sampled in a trial of Ad26.COV2.S vaccine versus placebo. Receptors originate from a person between 18 and 60 years old who received the Ad26.COV2.S COVID-19 vaccine or a placebo.

This clone was observed a handful of times. The chain couples TRBV18 to TRBJ1-1; D remains ambiguous. Deletions cut 4 bases from V and 3 bases from J, with 9 bases between. CDR3 length equals 13 residues. The germline CDR1 and CDR2 sequences are KGHSH and LQKENI. The CDR3 sequence is CASSLGRDTEAFF. CDR3 nucleotides: TGTGCCAGCTCACTGGGGAGGGACACTGAAGCTTTCTTT. The full variable domain, rest sourced from reference TRBV18 and TRBJ1-1, is NAGVMQNPRHLVRRRGQEARLRCSPMKGHSHVYWYRQLPEEGLKFMVYLQKENIIDESGMPKERFSAEFPKEGPSILRIQQVVRGDSAAYFCASSLGRDTEAFFGQGTRLTVV.

The chain employs TRBV30 and TRBJ2-1, with 7 bases matching TRBD1. Germline values: CDR1 GTSNPN, CDR2 SVGIG (reference sequence). Trimming removed 2 bases from V and 2 bases from J; junction bases left unmatched: 3. This CDR3 has 14 amino acids. The CDR3 DNA reads as TGTGCCTGGAGTCTCCAGGGGGCCTACAATGAGCAGTTCTTC. Its protein product is CAWSLQGAYNEQFF.

This clone was seen a handful of times. V and J are TRBV19 and TRBJ1-2, with unresolved D. The CDR3 spans 12 residues. The germline gives CDR1 LNHDA, CDR2 SQIVND (reference sequence). V lost 7 bases, J lost 0 bases, and 6 bases lay in between. The CDR3 spells CASNSANYGYTF. CDR3 sequence (DNA): TGTGCCAGTAATTCAGCTAACTATGGCTACACCTTC.

The CDR3 DNA reads TGTGCCAGCAGCCCCCGGGACAGAGCCCTCTCCTACGAGCAGTACTTC. Protein product: CASSPRDRALSYEQYF. V and J are TRBV9 and TRBJ2-7; 7 bases align to TRBD1. Germline lookup yields CDR1 SGDLS and CDR2 YYNGEE. The CDR3 is 16 amino acids. The ends lost 4 bases at V and 0 bases at J; junction bases unmatched: 10.

This clone appeared once. CDR3 DNA sequence: TGTGCCTGGGCCCAGGGGATTTGGGTTGAGCAGTTCTTC. This encodes CAWAQGIWVEQFF. The rearrangement links TRBV30 to TRBJ2-1; TRBD1 is a possible D gene (6 bases). V was trimmed by 5 bases and J by 9 bases, leaving 17 bases between them. This CDR3 spans 13 amino acids. CDR1 GTSNPN and CDR2 SVGIG come from the germline V gene (reference sequence).

This clone was counted at least ten times. CDR3 residues: CASSYGGSQETQYF. CDR3 DNA: TGTGCCAGCAGTTACGGGGGGAGCCAAGAGACCCAGTACTTC. The rearrangement joins TRBV6-2 or TRBV6-3 to TRBJ2-5, with a tentative D call TRBD2 (6 bases). This CDR3 has 14 residues. Germline CDR1 is MNHEY and CDR2 is SVGEGT. Trimming left V 2 bases short and J 1 base short, with 8 bases between.

This clone was picked up a small number of times. The rearrangement links TRBV7-2 to TRBJ2-3, with D possibly TRBD2 on 6 matching bases. Germline V gene data show CDR1 as SGHTA and CDR2 as FQGNSA. CDR3 length: 14 residues. V was cut by 7 bases and J by 3 bases, with 14 bases left in between. CDR3 loop: CASNPGLQTDTQYF. DNA of the CDR3: TGTGCCAGCAACCCGGGACTCCAAACAGATACGCAGTATTTT.

In this sample, this clone turned up once. This chain joins TRBV6-9 and TRBJ2-7; 13 bases fit TRBD2. The junction had 9 bases not matched to a gene; V was cut back by 4 bases and J by 3 bases. The germline V gene has CDR1 MNHGY and CDR2 SVAAGI. CDR3 size: 17 residues. CDR3 in amino acids: CASSFGLAGDGDYEQYF. The CDR3 DNA sequence: TGTGCCAGCAGTTTCGGACTAGCGGGAGATGGTGACTACGAGCAGTACTTC.

The chain employs TRBV6-5 and TRBJ1-1; TRBD1 might be the D (6 bases). CDR1 is MNHEY, CDR2 SVGAGI, per germline. This CDR3 has 14 amino acids. V lost 5 bases and J lost 2, with 12 bases in between. DNA for the CDR3: TGTGCCAGCAGTCGACGGGACACTAACACTGAAGCTTTCTTT. It specifies CASSRRDTNTEAFF.

The genes are TRBV28 and TRBJ1-2, with D uncertain. Germline CDR1 is MDHEN and CDR2 is SYDVKM. CDR3 length: 14 amino acids. With 5 bases removed from V and 4 bases from J, the gap between germline ends came to 14 bases. The CDR3 DNA reads TGTGCCAGCAGTCCTCCAGACGACGGCTATGGCTACACCTTC. Amino acids: CASSPPDDGYGYTF.

The gene calls are TRBV6-2 or TRBV6-3 and TRBJ1-3; D perhaps matches TRBD1 (5 bases). V lost 5 bases and J lost 0, with 11 bases in between. Germline V gene data show CDR1 as MNHEY and CDR2 as SVGEGT. The CDR3 has 15 residues. CDR3: CASSTLDNSGNTIYF. In DNA, the CDR3 is TGTGCCAGCAGTACCCTGGACAACTCTGGAAACACCATATATTTT.

This rearrangement joins TRBV18 to TRBJ1-1; no firm D call. V was shortened by 4 bases and J by 4 bases, with 13 bases between the two germline ends. Germline V gene data show CDR1 as KGHSH and CDR2 as LQKENI. CDR3 length equals 14 residues. DNA for the CDR3: TGTGCCAGCTCACTCGACTTAGATGGCACTGAAGCTTTCTTT. Its translation: CASSLDLDGTEAFF. The complete variable domain, with remaining parts taken from reference TRBV18 and TRBJ1-1, reads NAGVMQNPRHLVRRRGQEARLRCSPMKGHSHVYWYRQLPEEGLKFMVYLQKENIIDESGMPKERFSAEFPKEGPSILRIQQVVRGDSAAYFCASSLDLDGTEAFFGQGTRLTVV.

This CDR3 reads CASSPGSGDAGGQFF. The CDR3 DNA sequence: TGTGCCAGCAGCCCGGGATCTGGAGACGCTGGTGGGCAGTTCTTC. The chain links TRBV3-1 (or the pseudogene TRBV3-2) to TRBJ2-1; TRBD2 is a possible D gene (5 bases). Germline loops: CDR1 LGHDT, CDR2 YNNKEL (reference sequence). V lost 4 bases and J lost 12, with 22 bases in between. The CDR3 runs 15 residues.

The chain employs TRBV19 and TRBJ2-2; 9 bases match TRBD1. V gave up 7 bases and J gave up 7 bases; unmatched junction bases: 7. CDR3 length equals 14 residues. The V gene's germline CDR1 is LNHDA and CDR2 SQIVND (reference sequence). CDR3 nucleotide sequence: TGTGCCAGTACCCAACAGGGGGCTGGCGGGGAGCTGTTTTTT. It encodes CASTQQGAGGELFF.

The V call is TRBV28, the J call TRBJ2-2, with unresolved D. CDR3 length: 14 residues. Germline CDR1 reads MDHEN; CDR2 reads SYDVKM. This CDR3 reads CALGGRRRTGELFF. CDR3 sequence (DNA): TGTGCGTTAGGTGGCAGGAGACGCACCGGGGAGCTGTTTTTT.

Only one count was recorded for this clone. The chain employs TRBV7-3 and TRBJ2-2; TRBD2 might be the D (5 bases). CDR1 is SGHTA, CDR2 FQGTGA, per germline. The ends were cut back, 2 bases at V and 2 bases at J, with 6 bases in the middle. This CDR3 is built from 14 residues. The CDR3: CASSLAGNTGELFF. The CDR3 nucleotides read TGTGCCAGCAGCTTAGCGGGTAACACCGGGGAGCTGTTTTTT.

This chain joins TRBV28 and TRBJ2-1, with 7 nucleotides matching TRBD1. The CDR3 runs to 13 residues. The trim removed 6 bases at V and 4 bases at J, leaving 3 bases unmatched. The germline V gene encodes CDR1 MDHEN and CDR2 SYDVKM. CDR3 loop: CASRQGIYNEQFF. In DNA form, the CDR3 reads TGTGCCAGCAGACAGGGGATATACAATGAGCAGTTCTTC.

The sample holds a few counts of this clone. This chain uses TRBV6-2 or TRBV6-3 with TRBJ2-2; TRBD2 matches at 7 bases. Germline values: CDR1 MNHEY, CDR2 SVGEGT. With V trimmed by 6 bases and J by 5 bases, 6 bases remained unmatched. CDR3 length equals 14 residues. The CDR3: CASSIMGGTGELFF. The CDR3 DNA follows: TGTGCCAGCAGCATAATGGGAGGGACCGGGGAGCTGTTTTTT.

The chain has TRBV7-2 and TRBJ2-3; D is perhaps TRBD1 (6 bases). Trimming pared 1 base from V and 2 bases from J, leaving 10 bases between. This CDR3 comprises 15 residues. Germline V lookup: CDR1 SGHTA, CDR2 FQGNSA. CDR3 nucleotide sequence: TGTGCCAGCAGCTTAGTGGGGGCCGCCACAGATACGCAGTATTTT. It codes for CASSLVGAATDTQYF.

This CDR3 reads CASSHLGWGLARSTDTQYF. CDR3 DNA sequence: TGCGCCAGCAGCCACTTAGGGTGGGGACTAGCGAGGAGCACAGATACGCAGTATTTT. The chain joins TRBV4-1 to TRBJ2-3, with 10 bases fitting TRBD2. The CDR3 sequence is 19 residues long. CDR1 MGHRA and CDR2 YSYEKL come from the germline V gene. Losses at the gene ends were 3 bases for V and 0 bases for J; bases not matched to a gene: 12.

This chain uses TRBV11-2 with TRBJ1-1, with no clear D. The germline CDR1 and CDR2 sequences are SGHAT and FQNNGV. The V end was cut by 1 base, the J end by 1 base, with 10 bases between. The CDR3 contains 15 residues. The CDR3 bases are TGTGCCAGCAGCTTAGCTGGGGTTACGAACACTGAAGCTTTCTTT. It is translated as CASSLAGVTNTEAFF.

The gene calls are TRBV5-4 and TRBJ1-1, with a weak D call TRBD1 (5 bases). V lost 1 base and J 7 bases, leaving 14 bases between the germline ends. The CDR3 contains 14 residues. Germline V gene sequence: CDR1 SGHNT, CDR2 YYREEE (reference sequence). The CDR3 loop is CASSLPGPRGEAFF. For the CDR3, the DNA is TGTGCCAGCAGCTTGCCGGGACCTCGAGGTGAAGCTTTCTTT.

V is TRBV9 and J is TRBJ1-5, with 8 nucleotides matching TRBD1. The ends lost 4 bases at V and 3 bases at J; junction bases unmatched: 6. This CDR3 has 15 residues. The germline gives CDR1 SGDLS, CDR2 YYNGEE. As DNA, the CDR3 is TGTGCCAGCAGCCCCGGACAGGGTATCAATCAGCCCCAGCATTTT. It translates to CASSPGQGINQPQHF.

CDR3 amino acids: CASSPRTENYGYTF. CDR3 sequence (DNA): TGTGCCAGCAGCCCTCGGACGGAAAACTATGGCTACACCTTC. This chain links TRBV7-2 with TRBJ1-2, with D hard to call. The V gene's germline CDR1 is SGHTA and CDR2 FQGNSA. Trimming cost V 5 bases and J 2 bases, with 12 bases left between them. This CDR3 spans 14 amino acids.

The chain carries TRBV5-1 and TRBJ1-5; unclear D gene. The CDR3 is 14 amino acids. V was pared by 6 bases and J by 5 bases, with 15 bases between. CDR1 SGHRS and CDR2 YFSETQ come from the germline V gene. CDR3 loop: CASIGRSSHQPQHF. The CDR3 DNA sequence: TGCGCCAGCATAGGACGGTCCTCCCATCAGCCCCAGCATTTT.

The V gene is TRBV28, the J gene TRBJ1-2, with no clear D. The V and J ends lost 9 bases and 2 bases respectively, with 13 bases between them. CDR1 is MDHEN and CDR2 is SYDVKM in the germline V gene. The CDR3 spans 13 residues. DNA for the CDR3: TGTGCCAGTTTTAATGGGCAGAACTATGGCTACACCTTC. This encodes CASFNGQNYGYTF.

This rearrangement joins TRBV7-2 to TRBJ2-7, with 13 bases matching TRBD2. Trimming took 4 bases from V and 1 from J; bases not matched to a gene: 4. The germline V gene has CDR1 SGHTA and CDR2 FQGNSA. CDR3 size: 16 residues. The CDR3 DNA reads TGTGCCAGCAGCTCTGGGACTAGCGGGATATCCTACGAGCAGTACTTC. Residues: CASSSGTSGISYEQYF.

V usage is TRBV5-4 and J usage is TRBJ2-1; D not certain. This CDR3 has 12 amino acids. Trimming took off 4 bases at V and 10 bases at J, with 12 bases between the two ends. CDR1 and CDR2 from the germline V gene are SGHNT and YYREEE (reference sequence). The CDR3 sequence: CASSLDSREQFF. The CDR3 DNA reads as TGTGCCAGCAGCCTCGACTCACGGGAGCAGTTCTTC.

This chain connects TRBV2 to TRBJ2-1; TRBD1 matches at 9 bases. The CDR3 loop spans 12 amino acids. Germline CDR1 and CDR2: SNHLY and FYNNEI. The trim removed 10 bases at V and 6 bases at J, leaving 4 bases unmatched. CDR3 nucleotides: TGTGCCATAGGGACAGGGATCAATGAGCAGTTCTTC. Its protein is CAIGTGINEQFF.

The chain has TRBV28 and TRBJ1-5; D possibly corresponds to TRBD1 (6 bases). In germline, CDR1 is MDHEN, CDR2 SYDVKM. The CDR3 is 15 amino acids. The ends were cut back, 6 bases at V and 7 bases at J, with 19 bases in the middle. This chain's CDR3 is CASRVSQGAKQPQHF. The CDR3 DNA reads TGTGCCAGCAGAGTATCACAGGGTGCAAAGCAGCCCCAGCATTTT.

This chain uses TRBV18 with TRBJ2-3; D is perhaps TRBD2 (6 bases). The germline gives CDR1 KGHSH, CDR2 LQKENI. The germline V and J ends were trimmed by 10 bases and 2 bases, with 10 bases remaining between them. The CDR3 contains 12 residues. CDR3 in DNA: TGTGCCACACGGGACTCCACAGATACGCAGTATTTT. It translates to CATRDSTDTQYF.

The genes are TRBV25-1 and TRBJ2-7, with 9 bases fitting TRBD1. Unmatched junction bases numbered 6, after V lost 6 bases and J lost 6 bases. The germline gives CDR1 MGHDK, CDR2 SYGVNS. The CDR3 runs to 13 residues. The CDR3 is CASSRQGVGEQYF. CDR3 sequence (DNA): TGTGCCAGCAGCCGACAGGGGGTAGGCGAGCAGTACTTC.